The 24 T cell receptor beta chains presented below share a single source sample, sequenced in a study of cytomegalovirus exposure and HLA in healthy donors. Assay used: immunoSEQ multiplex PCR; TCRdb lists only in-frame clones, some missing. The repertoire holds more than 150,000 clones, with more than 70% as singletons. The sequenced material came from PBMCs. Receptor source: a man aged 18 to 29 in good health and CMV-seronegative.

A few counts support this clone. DNA of the CDR3: TGTGCCAGCAGTGAATGGGCCCCCTACGAGCAGTACGTC. This gives the protein CASSEWAPYEQYV. The chain joins TRBV6-1 to TRBJ2-7, with D uncertain. The V end was cut by 2 bases, the J end by 2 bases, with 7 bases between. The length of the CDR3 is 13 residues. The germline gives CDR1 MNHNS, CDR2 SASEGT.

The rearrangement joins TRBV11-2 to TRBJ2-7; possible D gene TRBD1, 5 bases. Germline CDR1 reads SGHAT; CDR2 reads FQNNGV. The CDR3 length is 13 residues. V was shortened by 1 base and J by 5 bases, with 9 bases between the two germline ends. The CDR3 DNA follows: TGTGCCAGCAGCTTAGCAGGGTACAACGAGCAGTACGTC. It yields the protein CASSLAGYNEQYV.

The chain is built from TRBV10-2 and TRBJ2-5; tentatively, D is TRBD2 (6 bases). Trimming pared 6 bases from V and 2 bases from J, leaving 10 bases between. CDR1 and CDR2 (germline): WSHSY, SAAADI. The CDR3 covers 13 residues. As DNA, the CDR3 is TGCGCCAGCAGGTCCGCGGGACAAGAGACCCAGTACTTC. Translating gives CASRSAGQETQYF.

The V gene is TRBV27, the J gene TRBJ1-5, with TRBD1 matching over 8 bases. This CDR3 is 13 amino acids long. Germline-derived CDR1 and CDR2 are MNHEY and SMNVEV (reference sequence). The V segment lost 4 bases and the J segment 7 bases; nucleotides outside the gene matches: 3. The CDR3 region has the DNA TGTGCCAGCAGTTACCAGGGGGCGCAGCCCCAGCATTTT. It translates to CASSYQGAQPQHF.

The chain joins TRBV7-2 to TRBJ2-5; a weak D match, TRBD2 (5 bases). The CDR3 contains 14 residues. The germline V gene has CDR1 SGHTA and CDR2 FQGNSA. V lost 3 bases to trimming and J lost 3 bases, with 11 bases between them. The CDR3 DNA reads as TGTGCCAGCAGCTTGTTAGCGATAAAAGAGACCCAGTACTTC. This encodes CASSLLAIKETQYF.

Only a few counts were recorded for this clone. The chain couples TRBV7-9 to TRBJ2-7; D perhaps matches TRBD2 (5 bases). The germline V gene encodes CDR1 SEHNR and CDR2 FQNEAQ (reference sequence). The CDR3 loop spans 14 amino acids. V lost 5 bases, J lost 7 bases, and 18 bases lay in between. CDR3 DNA sequence: TGTGCCAGCAGCCCGGTGGTAGCCCCGGGAGAGCAGTACGTC. This encodes CASSPVVAPGEQYV.

The chain combines TRBV2 with TRBJ1-4; D might be TRBD1 (5 bases). Germline-derived CDR1 and CDR2 are SNHLY and FYNNEI. Trimming cost V 6 bases and J 3 bases, with 17 bases left between them. The CDR3 is 16 amino acids. The CDR3, as DNA: TGTGCCAGCAGCACCTCACGGGGGGGGTCTAATGAAAAACTGTTTTTT. Translating gives CASSTSRGGSNEKLFF.

The chain links TRBV5-1 to TRBJ1-6, with D possibly TRBD1 on 5 matching bases. Between the trimmed V and J ends, which lost 4 bases and 3 bases, there was a span of 14 bases. The CDR3 sequence is 16 residues long. The germline gives CDR1 SGHRS, CDR2 YFSETQ. The CDR3 coding sequence is TGCGCCAGCAGCCTACTCGACAGTAGCTATAATTCACCCCTCCACTTT. Its protein product is CASSLLDSSYNSPLHF.

The gene calls are TRBV15 and TRBJ2-1; maybe TRBD1 (6 bases). The CDR3 covers 14 residues. The ends were cut back, 3 bases at V and 8 bases at J, with 14 bases in the middle. Germline V lookup: CDR1 LNHNV, CDR2 YYDKDF (reference sequence). CDR3: CATSSAQGLDEQFF. The DNA of the CDR3 is TGTGCCACCAGCAGCGCCCAGGGGTTGGATGAGCAGTTCTTC. The complete variable domain, with remaining parts taken from reference TRBV15 and TRBJ2-1, reads DAMVIQNPRYQVTQFGKPVTLSCSQTLNHNVMYWYQQKSSQAPKLLFHYYDKDFNNEADTPDNFQSRRPNTSFCFLDIRSPGLGDTAMYLCATSSAQGLDEQFFGPGTRLTVL.

The rearrangement links TRBV19 to TRBJ2-2; D call uncertain. The CDR3 covers 11 residues. Trimming cost V 5 bases and J 6 bases, with 4 bases left between them. Germline CDR1 is LNHDA and CDR2 is SQIVND (reference sequence). The CDR3 DNA reads TGTGCCAGTAGTCCGTCCGGGGAGCTGTTTTTT. It encodes CASSPSGELFF. Drawing the rest from reference TRBV19 and TRBJ2-2, the complete variable domain is DGGITQSPKYLFRKEGQNVTLSCEQNLNHDAMYWYRQDPGQGLRLIYYSQIVNDFQKGDIAEGYSVSREKKESFPLTVTSAQKNPTAFYLCASSPSGELFFGEGSRLTVL.

V is TRBV30 and J is TRBJ1-1; a possible D gene is TRBD1 (5 bases). The V end lost 0 bases, the J end lost 10 bases, and 12 bases lay between the germline ends. Germline V gene lookup returns CDR1 GTSNPN and CDR2 SVGIG (reference sequence). This CDR3 contains 12 residues. The CDR3 reads CAWSVQLTVAFF. DNA of the CDR3: TGTGCCTGGAGTGTTCAGTTGACAGTAGCTTTCTTT.

The chain links TRBV19 to TRBJ2-6; D may be TRBD1 (6 bases). CDR3 length: 16 amino acids. V lost 5 bases and J 4 bases, leaving 15 bases between the germline ends. CDR1 is LNHDA and CDR2 is SQIVND in the germline V gene (reference sequence). CDR3 DNA sequence: TGTGCCAGTAGTCTAGGTCAGGGGTTGGGGGCCAACGTCCTGACTTTC. Translation: CASSLGQGLGANVLTF.

J is TRBJ1-1 and V is TRBV11-1; 7 positions agree with TRBD1. There are 16 residues in the CDR3. Germline values: CDR1 SGHAT, CDR2 FQDESV (reference sequence). Trimming cost V 6 bases and J 1 base; bases outside gene matches: 11. CDR3 in DNA: TGTGCCAGCAGTCACCTTCGGGAGGGGGCGAACACTGAAGCTTTCTTT. This gives the protein CASSHLREGANTEAFF.

The J gene is TRBJ1-1, the V gene TRBV27; 8 bases agree with TRBD1. J was trimmed by 5 bases and V by 0 bases; bases with no gene match: 5. This CDR3 comprises 15 residues. Germline V gene lookup returns CDR1 MNHEY and CDR2 SMNVEV (reference sequence). The CDR3 loop is CASSLSRTGITEAFF. For the CDR3, the DNA is TGTGCCAGCAGTTTATCAAGGACAGGGATAACTGAAGCTTTCTTT.

This sequence joins TRBV28 and TRBJ1-2, with 10 bases lining up with TRBD1. The junction had 1 base not matched to a gene; V was cut back by 4 bases and J by 5 bases. The CDR3 loop spans 13 amino acids. Germline CDR1 MDHEN, CDR2 SYDVKM. The CDR3 loop is CASSWTGGYGYTF. CDR3 in DNA: TGTGCCAGCAGTTGGACAGGGGGGTATGGCTACACCTTC.

This clone appeared a single time. The chain carries TRBV6-1 and TRBJ2-7; D unclear. The CDR3 totals 14 residues. The V gene's germline CDR1 is MNHNS and CDR2 SASEGT. Trimming shortened V by 1 base and J by 3 bases, and 10 bases separated the two germline ends. This CDR3 reads CASSEGYSFYEQYV. CDR3 in DNA: TGTGCCAGCAGTGAAGGATACAGTTTCTACGAGCAGTACGTC.

This chain connects TRBV5-1 to TRBJ2-5; 9 positions match TRBD2. The CDR3 is made up of 15 amino acids. CDR1 is SGHRS and CDR2 is YFSETQ in the germline V gene. V trimming: 2 bases; J trimming: 2 bases; junction bases outside the gene matches: 4. The CDR3 coding sequence is TGCGCCAGCAGCTTTTCTAGCGGGGTTCAAGAGACCCAGTACTTC. Protein: CASSFSSGVQETQYF.

This chain uses TRBV6-5 with TRBJ1-1; perhaps TRBD1 as D (5 bases). Trimming removed 2 bases at V and 1 base at J, with 14 bases between. The CDR3 length is 16 residues. Per the germline V gene, CDR1 is MNHEY and CDR2 is SVGAGI. This chain's CDR3 is CASSYRGGFSNTEAFF. CDR3 DNA sequence: TGTGCCAGCAGTTACCGGGGGGGGTTTTCGAACACTGAAGCTTTCTTT.

The chain uses TRBV6-6 and TRBJ2-1; 7 bases map to TRBD2. The length of the CDR3 is 15 residues. With V trimmed by 3 bases and J by 3 bases, 5 bases remained unmatched. Germline CDR1 reads MNHNY; CDR2 reads SVGAGI (reference sequence). CDR3 in DNA: TGTGCCAGCAGTTATGGGGGGGGGATCTACAATGAGCAGTTCTTC. Translated: CASSYGGGIYNEQFF.

This rearrangement joins TRBV4-1 to TRBJ1-6, with D perhaps TRBD1 (6 bases). Trimming stripped 4 bases from V and 6 bases from J, with 13 bases between. This CDR3 region has 15 residues. CDR1 and CDR2 from the germline V gene are MGHRA and YSYEKL. The CDR3 region has the DNA TGCGCCAGCAGCCCACAGGGAACCCTTAATTCACCCCTCCACTTT. Translated: CASSPQGTLNSPLHF.

The chain is built from TRBV6-1 and TRBJ1-2; D is unclear. Between the trimmed V and J ends, which lost 0 bases and 4 bases, there was a span of 12 bases. CDR3 length equals 15 residues. Germline CDR1 reads MNHNS; CDR2 reads SASEGT. As DNA, the CDR3 is TGTGCCAGCAGTGAAGCATTACGGAGCCTCTATGGCTACACCTTC. This codes for CASSEALRSLYGYTF.

The chain employs TRBV18 and TRBJ2-1; TRBD1 matches at 9 bases. CDR3 length equals 14 residues. Germline CDR1 and CDR2: KGHSH and LQKENI. V lost 6 bases, J lost 6 bases, and 6 bases stayed unmatched. This CDR3 reads CASSPGQGGNEQFF. The CDR3, as DNA: TGTGCCAGCTCCCCGGGACAGGGAGGCAATGAGCAGTTCTTC.

This sequence joins TRBV27 and TRBJ1-2; TRBD1 aligns across 7 bases. The CDR3 runs to 16 residues. With 4 bases clipped from V and 3 bases from J, the junction kept 11 bases outside the gene matches. The germline V gene has CDR1 MNHEY and CDR2 SMNVEV (reference sequence). The CDR3 DNA follows: TGTGCCAGCAGTTCTGCAGACAGGGTGGGGGACTATGGCTACACCTTC. The encoded protein is CASSSADRVGDYGYTF.

About this clone: Other DNA sequences of this sample code for an identical CDR3. The DNA for the CDR3 is TGTGCCAGCAGCTTAGGGAGGAGCACAGATACGCAGTATTTT. This codes for CASSLGRSTDTQYF. The V call is TRBV5-6, the J call TRBJ2-3; D might be TRBD2 (6 bases). This CDR3 spans 14 amino acids. Trimming left V 2 bases short and J 0 bases short, with 7 bases between. Germline CDR1 SGHDT, CDR2 YYEEEE.